The source of this T cell receptor beta chain is a study of CD4 T cells in relation to SARS-CoV-2 and coronaviruses. Study in general: TCR beta CDR3s were sequenced after roughly 10-day antigen culture of PBMCs. General study results and limits: Roughly 65% of donors had memory CD4+ clonotypes crossrecognizing SARS-CoV-2 and common cold coronavirus spike.

More than 7.5 x 10^4 naive or memory CD4+ cells were cultured with CEF peptides for about 10 days. Trimming pared 0 bases from V and 6 bases from J, leaving 12 bases between. The germline gives CDR1 SGHRS, CDR2 YFSETQ. This CDR3 has 14 residues. CEF-cultured naive and memory CD4+ T cell DNA got survey-level sequencing. Clones were sequenced by immunoSEQ multiplex PCR, and TCRdb holds only the in-frame ones, with some missing. This sample yields 40,000 to 50,000 clones, of which under 90% are seen a single time; about 1.2% belongs to the top ten. Points on this clone: Its antigen is unidentified.

This sequence originates from an adult with COVID-19. J is TRBJ1-1 and V is TRBV5-1; unclear D gene. Sequencing was carried out using naive CD4+ T cells from PBMCs, cultured in vitro. Subset in this sample: naive CD4+ T cells isolated by negative enrichment. The CDR3 sequence is CASSLGVGGSEAFF. In nucleotides, the CDR3 is TGCGCCAGCAGCTTGGGGGTGGGCGGTTCTGAAGCTTTCTTT.